The rows below give T cell receptor beta chains drawn from one sample of a study of shared clonotypes between healthy human individuals. Here immunoSEQ multiplex PCR was the method, and the copy in TCRdb shows in-frame clones only, minus some. This repertoire shows under 1,100,000 clones, more than 65% found once; its top ten account for about 1.5%. The source material was memory CD4+ T cells sorted from blood. The receptors stem from a young man in good health. Both conserved end residues are trimmed from each CDR3. D genes are given only for firm matches.

V gene: TRBV19; D gene: NA; J gene: TRBJ1-6; CDR3 protein: ASSIVTDNSPLH
V gene: TRBV5-1; D gene: NA; J gene: TRBJ1-5; CDR3 protein: ASSLEAGRNQPQH
V gene: TRBV11-2; D gene: TRBD1; J gene: TRBJ1-1; CDR3 protein: ASSLANRGAEAF
V gene: TRBV10-3; D gene: NA; J gene: TRBJ1-2; CDR3 protein: AISEGPNPNYGYT
V gene: TRBV19; D gene: NA; J gene: TRBJ2-1; CDR3 protein: ASSVRDEQF
V gene: TRBV11-2; D gene: TRBD2; J gene: TRBJ2-3; CDR3 protein: ASSPRASGGTDTQY
V gene: TRBV18; D gene: TRBD1; J gene: TRBJ1-1; CDR3 protein: ASSPHRGGRAF
V gene: TRBV7-3; D gene: NA; J gene: TRBJ2-7; CDR3 protein: ASSLGAGSYEQY
V gene: TRBV4-1; D gene: NA; J gene: TRBJ1-5; CDR3 protein: ASSQIGRNSNQPQH
V gene: TRBV6-5; D gene: NA; J gene: TRBJ1-1; CDR3 protein: ASSYRGFDTEAF
V gene: TRBV18; D gene: NA; J gene: TRBJ2-7; CDR3 protein: ASSPRTGNPYEQY
V gene: TRBV7-2; D gene: TRBD2; J gene: TRBJ2-5; CDR3 protein: ASSRGTSGQETQY
V gene: TRBV5-1; D gene: TRBD2; J gene: TRBJ2-4; CDR3 protein: ASSLDPGTTKNIQY
V gene: TRBV7-9; D gene: TRBD1; J gene: TRBJ1-4; CDR3 protein: ASSQGQPNEKLF
V gene: TRBV7-2; D gene: TRBD1; J gene: TRBJ1-4; CDR3 protein: ASSSDRGTNEKLF
V gene: TRBV2; D gene: NA; J gene: TRBJ2-3; CDR3 protein: ASRAGSTDTQY
V gene: TRBV10-3; D gene: NA; J gene: TRBJ2-7; CDR3 protein: AISESGGAFEQY
V gene: TRBV7-9; D gene: NA; J gene: TRBJ1-5; CDR3 protein: ASSLNAGSGNQPQH
V gene: TRBV27; D gene: TRBD1; J gene: TRBJ2-2; CDR3 protein: ASSLQGTGATGELF
V gene: TRBV9; D gene: TRBD2; J gene: TRBJ2-1; CDR3 protein: ASSVAGGREGNNEQF
V gene: TRBV18; D gene: NA; J gene: TRBJ1-2; CDR3 protein: ASSPLRGPDYGYT
V gene: TRBV7-9; D gene: TRBD1; J gene: TRBJ1-5; CDR3 protein: ASSFVGGRGNQPQH
V gene: TRBV5-1; D gene: TRBD2; J gene: TRBJ2-1; CDR3 protein: ASRETSGPYNEQF